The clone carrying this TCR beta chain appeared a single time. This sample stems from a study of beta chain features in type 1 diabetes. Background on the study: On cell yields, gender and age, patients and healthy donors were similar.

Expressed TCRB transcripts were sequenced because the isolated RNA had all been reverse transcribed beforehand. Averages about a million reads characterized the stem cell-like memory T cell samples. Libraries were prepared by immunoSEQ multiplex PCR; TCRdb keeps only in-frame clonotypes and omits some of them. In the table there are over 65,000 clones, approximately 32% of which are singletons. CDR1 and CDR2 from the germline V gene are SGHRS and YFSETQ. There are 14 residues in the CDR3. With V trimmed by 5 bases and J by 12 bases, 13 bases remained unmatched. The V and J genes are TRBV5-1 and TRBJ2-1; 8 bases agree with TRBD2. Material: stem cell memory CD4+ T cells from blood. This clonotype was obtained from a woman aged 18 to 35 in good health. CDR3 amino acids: CASSFESGRPRQFF. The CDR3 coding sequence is TGCGCCAGCAGTTTTGAAAGCGGGAGACCACGGCAGTTCTTC.